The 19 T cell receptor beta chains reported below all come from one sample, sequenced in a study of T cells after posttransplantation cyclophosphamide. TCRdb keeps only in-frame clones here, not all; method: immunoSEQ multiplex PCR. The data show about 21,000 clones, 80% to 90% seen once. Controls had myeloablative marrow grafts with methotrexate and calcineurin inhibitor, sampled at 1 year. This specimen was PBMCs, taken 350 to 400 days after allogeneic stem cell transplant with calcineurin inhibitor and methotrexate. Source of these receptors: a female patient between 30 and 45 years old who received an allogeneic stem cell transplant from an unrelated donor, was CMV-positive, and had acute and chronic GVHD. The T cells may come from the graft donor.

CDR3 nucleotides: TGTGCCAGCGGTTGGAGGCCCACTGAAGCTTTCTTT. Protein product: CASGWRPTEAFF. The chain is built from TRBV6-1 and TRBJ1-1, with D unresolved. The CDR3 loop spans 12 amino acids. Germline-derived CDR1 and CDR2 are MNHNS and SASEGT. V lost 8 bases to trimming and J lost 4 bases, with 11 bases between them.

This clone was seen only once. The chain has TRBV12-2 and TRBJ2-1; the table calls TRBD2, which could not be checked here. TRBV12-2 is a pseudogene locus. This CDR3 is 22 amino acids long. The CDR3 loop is CASRFRCFAGLWSGCRYNEQFF. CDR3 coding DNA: TGTGCAAGTCGCTTTAGGTGTTTCGCCGGGTTATGGTCTGGGTGCCGCTACAATGAGCAGTTCTTC.

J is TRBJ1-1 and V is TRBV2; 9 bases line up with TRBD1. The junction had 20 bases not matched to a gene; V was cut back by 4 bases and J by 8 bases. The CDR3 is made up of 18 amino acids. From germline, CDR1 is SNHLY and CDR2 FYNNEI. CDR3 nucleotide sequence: TGTGCCAGCAGTGTAATATCAGGTCGGGACAGGGATCTTGCCGAAGCTTTCTTT. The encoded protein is CASSVISGRDRDLAEAFF.

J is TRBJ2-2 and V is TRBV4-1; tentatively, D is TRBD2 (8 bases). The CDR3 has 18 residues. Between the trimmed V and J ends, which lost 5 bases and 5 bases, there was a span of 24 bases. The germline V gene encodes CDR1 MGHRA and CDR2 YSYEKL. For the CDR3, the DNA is TGCGCCAGCAGCTTCGTTTCGGGAGGGCGCAGGGGGACCGGGGAGCTGTTTTTT. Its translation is CASSFVSGGRRGTGELFF.

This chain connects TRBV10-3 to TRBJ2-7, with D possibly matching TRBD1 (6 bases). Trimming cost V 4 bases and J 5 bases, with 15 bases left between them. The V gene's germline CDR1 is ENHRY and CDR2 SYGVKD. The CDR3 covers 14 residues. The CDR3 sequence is CAISAGTPIHEQYF. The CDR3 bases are TGTGCCATCAGTGCCGGGACACCCATCCACGAGCAGTACTTC.

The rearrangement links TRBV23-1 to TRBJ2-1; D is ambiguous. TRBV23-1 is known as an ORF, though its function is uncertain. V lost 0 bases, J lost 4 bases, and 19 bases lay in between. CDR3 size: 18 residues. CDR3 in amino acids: CASSQSSLESHPYNEQFF. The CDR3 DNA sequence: TGCGCCAGCAGTCAATCGTCGCTAGAATCACACCCGTACAATGAGCAGTTCTTC.

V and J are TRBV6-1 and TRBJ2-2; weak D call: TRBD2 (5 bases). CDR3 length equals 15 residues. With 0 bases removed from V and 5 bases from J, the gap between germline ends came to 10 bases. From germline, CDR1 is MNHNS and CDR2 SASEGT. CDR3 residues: CASSEAAGGTGELFF. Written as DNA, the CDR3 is TGTGCCAGCAGTGAAGCGGCAGGCGGGACCGGGGAGCTGTTTTTT.

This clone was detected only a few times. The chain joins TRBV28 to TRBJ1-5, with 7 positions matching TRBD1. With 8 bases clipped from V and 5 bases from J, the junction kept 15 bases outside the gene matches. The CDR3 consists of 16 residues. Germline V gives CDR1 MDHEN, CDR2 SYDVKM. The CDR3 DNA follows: TGTGCCAGCCGCGCCACAGGGGACGGATGGGATCAGCCCCAGCATTTT. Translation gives CASRATGDGWDQPQHF.

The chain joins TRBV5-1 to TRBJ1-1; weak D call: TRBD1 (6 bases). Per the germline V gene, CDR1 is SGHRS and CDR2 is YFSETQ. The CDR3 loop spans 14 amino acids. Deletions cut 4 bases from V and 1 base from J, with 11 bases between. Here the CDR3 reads CASSRSGENTEAFF. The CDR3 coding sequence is TGCGCCAGCAGCAGATCAGGGGAGAACACTGAAGCTTTCTTT.

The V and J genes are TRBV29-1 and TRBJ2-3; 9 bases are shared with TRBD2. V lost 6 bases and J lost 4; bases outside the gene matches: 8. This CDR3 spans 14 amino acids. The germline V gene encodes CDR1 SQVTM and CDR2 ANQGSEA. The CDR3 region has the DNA TGCAGCGTGGAAAGCGGGGGGCACGCAGATACGCAGTATTTT. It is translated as CSVESGGHADTQYF.

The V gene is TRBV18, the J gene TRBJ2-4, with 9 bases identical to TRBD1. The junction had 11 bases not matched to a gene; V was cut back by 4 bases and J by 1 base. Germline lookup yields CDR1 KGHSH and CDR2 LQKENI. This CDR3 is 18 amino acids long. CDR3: CASSLGDRVGLAKNIQYF. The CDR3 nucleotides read TGTGCCAGCTCACTCGGGGACAGGGTTGGACTCGCCAAAAACATTCAGTACTTC.

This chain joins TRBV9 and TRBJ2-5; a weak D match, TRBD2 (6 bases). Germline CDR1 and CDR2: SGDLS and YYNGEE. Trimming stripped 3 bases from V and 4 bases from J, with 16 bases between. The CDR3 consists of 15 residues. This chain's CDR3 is CASSAVTSLSETQYF. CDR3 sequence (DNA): TGTGCCAGCAGCGCGGTGACTAGTCTTTCAGAGACCCAGTACTTC.

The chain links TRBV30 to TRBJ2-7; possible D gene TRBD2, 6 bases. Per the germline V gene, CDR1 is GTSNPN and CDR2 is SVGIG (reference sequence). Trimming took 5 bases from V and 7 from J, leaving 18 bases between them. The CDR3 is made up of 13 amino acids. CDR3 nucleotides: TGTGCCTGGGCCCTCTCCTCCCGGGGGGAGCAGTACTTC. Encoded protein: CAWALSSRGEQYF.

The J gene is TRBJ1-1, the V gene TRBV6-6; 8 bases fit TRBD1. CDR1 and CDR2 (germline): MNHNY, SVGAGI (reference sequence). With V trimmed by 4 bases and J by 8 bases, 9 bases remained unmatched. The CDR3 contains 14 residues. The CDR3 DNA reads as TGTGCCAGCAGTTTAACACAGGGGGTAGACGAAGCTTTCTTT. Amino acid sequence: CASSLTQGVDEAFF.

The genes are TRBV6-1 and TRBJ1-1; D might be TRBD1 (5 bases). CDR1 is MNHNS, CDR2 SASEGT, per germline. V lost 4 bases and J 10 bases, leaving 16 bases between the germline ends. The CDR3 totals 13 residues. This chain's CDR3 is CASSVRGGGTAFF. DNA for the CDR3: TGTGCCAGCAGTGTAAGGGGAGGTGGGACAGCTTTCTTT.

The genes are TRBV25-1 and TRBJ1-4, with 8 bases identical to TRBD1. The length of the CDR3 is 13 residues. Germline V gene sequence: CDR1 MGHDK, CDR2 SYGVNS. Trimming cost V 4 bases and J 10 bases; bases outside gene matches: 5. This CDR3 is CASSGRGRGKLFF. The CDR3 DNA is TGTGCCAGCAGTGGCAGGGGGCGAGGAAAACTGTTTTTT.

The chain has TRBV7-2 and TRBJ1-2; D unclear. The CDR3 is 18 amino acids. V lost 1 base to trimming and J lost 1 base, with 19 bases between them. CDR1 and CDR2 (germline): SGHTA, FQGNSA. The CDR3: CASSLGGSLQAVNYGYTF. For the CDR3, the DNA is TGTGCCAGCAGCTTAGGAGGTTCCCTCCAAGCCGTTAACTATGGCTACACCTTC. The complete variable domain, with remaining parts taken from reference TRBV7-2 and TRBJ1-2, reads GAGVSQSPSNKVTEKGKDVELRCDPISGHTALYWYRQSLGQGLEFLIYFQGNSAPDKSGLPSDRFSAERTGGSVSTLTIQRTQQEDSAVYLCASSLGGSLQAVNYGYTFGSGTRLTVV.

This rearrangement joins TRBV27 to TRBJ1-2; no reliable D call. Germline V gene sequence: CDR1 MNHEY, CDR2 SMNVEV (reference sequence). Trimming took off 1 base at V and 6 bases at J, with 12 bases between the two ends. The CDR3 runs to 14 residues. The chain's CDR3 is CASSLWPGSNGYTF. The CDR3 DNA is TGTGCCAGCAGTTTATGGCCGGGATCGAATGGCTACACCTTC.

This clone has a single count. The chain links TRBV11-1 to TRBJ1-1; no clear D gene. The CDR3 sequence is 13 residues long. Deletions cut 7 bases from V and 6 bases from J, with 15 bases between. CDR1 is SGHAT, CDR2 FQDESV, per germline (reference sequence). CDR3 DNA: TGTGCCAGCACCAAAAACAGTTTCCCTGAAGCTTTCTTT. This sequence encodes CASTKNSFPEAFF.